Below are 25 T cell receptor beta chains sequenced from a single sample in a study of OX40 agonist ivuxolimab in advanced cancers. Produced via immunoSEQ multiplex PCR; TCRdb's table is partial and in-frame only. The sample holds approximately 74,000 clones, roughly 88% seen once. Specimen: CD4+ or CD8+ T cells sorted from blood, collected in a trial of the OX40 agonist ivuxolimab. The source of these receptors is an adult with an advanced solid tumor such as melanoma, head and neck, liver or kidney cancer.

V usage is TRBV5-1 and J usage is TRBJ2-7, with 9 positions matching TRBD2. With V trimmed by 4 bases and J by 2 bases, 4 bases remained unmatched. The CDR3 extends over 14 amino acids. Germline V CDR1 and CDR2: SGHRS, YFSETQ. The CDR3 protein is CASSQTSGAYEQYF. CDR3 nucleotide sequence: TGCGCCAGCAGCCAGACTAGCGGTGCCTACGAGCAGTACTTC.

This chain connects TRBV21-1 to TRBJ2-3; TRBD2 is taken as the D call from the table, unchecked against the DNA. TRBV21-1 represents a pseudogene. This CDR3 region has 12 residues. This chain's CDR3 is CASNPSRDTQYF. CDR3 coding DNA: TGTGCCAGCAACCCGAGCCGAGATACGCAGTATTTT.

V usage is TRBV2 and J usage is TRBJ2-7; D remains ambiguous. CDR1 and CDR2 (germline): SNHLY, FYNNEI. The CDR3 is made up of 12 amino acids. V was shortened by 8 bases and J by 0 bases, with 8 bases between the two germline ends. The CDR3 is CASVGYSYEQYF. The DNA for the CDR3 is TGTGCCAGCGTAGGGTACTCCTACGAGCAGTACTTC.

This clone came up once. The chain couples TRBV7-2 to TRBJ2-7; 15 nucleotides agree with TRBD2. V was pared by 4 bases and J by 6 bases, with 1 base of the junction left unmatched. CDR1 is SGHTA and CDR2 is FQGNSA in the germline V gene. The CDR3 length is 14 residues. CDR3 nucleotide sequence: TGTGCCAGCAGCTCGGGACTAGCGGGAGGCGAGCAGTACTTC. It codes for CASSSGLAGGEQYF.

V usage is TRBV27 and J usage is TRBJ1-2, with 12 bases lining up with TRBD1. V gave up 3 bases and J gave up 6 bases; unmatched junction bases: 8. The V gene's germline CDR1 is MNHEY and CDR2 SMNVEV (reference sequence). The CDR3 runs 16 residues. The DNA for the CDR3 is TGTGCCAGCAGTTTTTCCCGGGACAGGGGGCGGGATGGCTACACCTTC. Its protein product is CASSFSRDRGRDGYTF.

The rearrangement joins TRBV2 to TRBJ2-3, with 8 bases identical to TRBD2. This CDR3 contains 15 residues. After removal of 2 bases from V and 0 bases from J, the junction contained 1 base not matched to a gene. In germline, CDR1 is SNHLY, CDR2 FYNNEI. The chain's CDR3 is CASSESGSSTDTQYF. CDR3 in DNA: TGTGCCAGCAGTGAAAGCGGGAGTAGCACAGATACGCAGTATTTT. Variable domain in full (rest from reference TRBV2 and TRBJ2-3): EPEVTQTPSHQVTQMGQEVILRCVPISNHLYFYWYRQILGQKVEFLVSFYNNEISEKSEIFDDQFSVERPDGSNFTLKIRSTKLEDSAMYFCASSESGSSTDTQYFGPGTRLTVL.

The chain has TRBV2 and TRBJ2-2; TRBD2 agrees at 8 bases. Germline CDR1 and CDR2: SNHLY and FYNNEI. The CDR3 spans 14 residues. V trimming: 3 bases; J trimming: 6 bases; junction bases outside the gene matches: 3. CDR3 DNA: TGTGCCAGCAGTGAGGGACTAGGTTCCGGGGAGCTGTTTTTT. This codes for CASSEGLGSGELFF.

This clone was seen once. The CDR3 nucleotides read TGTGCCAGCAGTCCGGGAGTAGCGGGATTCCCAGATACGCAGTATTTT. Residues: CASSPGVAGFPDTQYF. The rearrangement uses TRBV28 and TRBJ2-3; 8 bases align to TRBD2. Looked up from germline, CDR1 is MDHEN and CDR2 is SYDVKM. The CDR3 runs to 16 residues. The ends lost 5 bases at V and 4 bases at J; junction bases unmatched: 11. Filled out from reference TRBV28 and TRBJ2-3, the complete variable domain reads DVKVTQSSRYLVKRTGEKVFLECVQDMDHENMFWYRQDPGLGLRLIYFSYDVKMKEKGDIPEGYSVSREKKERFSLILESASTNQTSMYLCASSPGVAGFPDTQYFGPGTRLTVL.

The V and J genes are TRBV5-1 and TRBJ1-1; D unresolved. V shed 3 bases and J shed 3 bases, with 15 bases lying between them. Germline CDR1 is SGHRS and CDR2 is YFSETQ. This CDR3 comprises 15 residues. The CDR3 loop is CASSSGFTADTEAFF. For the CDR3, the DNA is TGCGCCAGCAGCTCCGGTTTTACGGCGGACACTGAAGCTTTCTTT.

This chain uses TRBV27 with TRBJ2-5, with D tentatively TRBD2 (6 bases). CDR3 length equals 16 residues. Germline assignment: CDR1 MNHEY and CDR2 SMNVEV (reference sequence). V was shortened by 2 bases and J by 2 bases, with 15 bases between the two germline ends. Written as DNA, the CDR3 is TGTGCCAGCAGTTTAAGCCCTTTCGGGGGACAAGAGACCCAGTACTTC. It specifies CASSLSPFGGQETQYF.

The chain carries TRBV19 and TRBJ2-5; TRBD2 matches at 8 bases. The CDR3 loop spans 14 amino acids. V was clipped by 5 bases and J by 5 bases; unmatched bases: 7. CDR1 and CDR2 from the germline V gene are LNHDA and SQIVND (reference sequence). The CDR3 DNA reads TGTGCCAGTAGTCCAGGGACTAGGAGGGAGACCCAGTACTTC. Its protein is CASSPGTRRETQYF.

The sample holds one count of this clone. The genes are TRBV15 and TRBJ1-5; D ambiguous. Germline V lookup: CDR1 LNHNV, CDR2 YYDKDF (reference sequence). This CDR3 is built from 16 residues. V lost 1 base and J 1 base, leaving 11 bases between the germline ends. The CDR3, as DNA: TGTGCCACCAGCAGAGCTAAGACTCGGAGCAATCAGCCCCAGCATTTT. It codes for CATSRAKTRSNQPQHF. Full variable domain (rest looked up from reference TRBV15 and TRBJ1-5): DAMVIQNPRYQVTQFGKPVTLSCSQTLNHNVMYWYQQKSSQAPKLLFHYYDKDFNNEADTPDNFQSRRPNTSFCFLDIRSPGLGDTAMYLCATSRAKTRSNQPQHFGDGTRLSIL.

The rearrangement uses TRBV18 and TRBJ2-7; D gene unclear. CDR3 length: 15 amino acids. V was pared by 0 bases and J by 6 bases, with 15 bases between. Germline V gene lookup returns CDR1 KGHSH and CDR2 LQKENI. The CDR3 spells CASSPPATRSGEQYF. In nucleotides, the CDR3 is TGTGCCAGCTCACCACCAGCTACGAGATCTGGCGAGCAGTACTTC.

The chain couples TRBV2 to TRBJ1-3; no clear D. Trimming removed 2 bases from V and 6 bases from J, with 8 bases in between. CDR3 size: 13 residues. Germline V CDR1 and CDR2: SNHLY, FYNNEI. CDR3 DNA: TGTGCCAGCAGTGAAATCGGGATAAACACCATATATTTT. Protein product: CASSEIGINTIYF.

The chain has TRBV6-1 and TRBJ1-2; D gene ambiguous. Germline V gene lookup returns CDR1 MNHNS and CDR2 SASEGT. Trimming shortened V by 1 base and J by 2 bases, and 14 bases separated the two germline ends. The CDR3 has 16 amino acids. CDR3 protein: CASSEDYLALNYGYTF. CDR3 DNA sequence: TGTGCCAGCAGTGAAGATTATTTGGCCCTAAACTATGGCTACACCTTC.

CDR3 sequence: CASRRQGAPQETQYF. As DNA, the CDR3 is TGTGCCAGCAGACGACAGGGGGCTCCGCAAGAGACCCAGTACTTC. This chain links TRBV7-9 with TRBJ2-5, with TRBD1 identical over 10 bases. The CDR3 loop spans 15 amino acids. V shed 6 bases and J 2 bases; nucleotides not matched to a gene: 6. The V gene's germline CDR1 is SEHNR and CDR2 FQNEAQ (reference sequence).

The V call is TRBV28, the J call TRBJ2-7, with 8 bases fitting TRBD2. This CDR3 has 14 residues. From germline, CDR1 is MDHEN and CDR2 SYDVKM. Trimming removed 5 bases from V and 3 bases from J; junction bases left unmatched: 6. In nucleotides, the CDR3 is TGTGCCAGCAGTGTCGGGACTAGAGGCTACGAGCAGTACTTC. Its translation is CASSVGTRGYEQYF. Supplemented by reference TRBV28 and TRBJ2-7, the full variable domain reads DVKVTQSSRYLVKRTGEKVFLECVQDMDHENMFWYRQDPGLGLRLIYFSYDVKMKEKGDIPEGYSVSREKKERFSLILESASTNQTSMYLCASSVGTRGYEQYFGPGTRLTVT.

The chain employs TRBV29-1 and TRBJ1-2; a weak D match, TRBD1 (6 bases). This CDR3 contains 14 residues. CDR1 is SQVTM and CDR2 is ANQGSEA in the germline V gene. Trimming cost V 0 bases and J 4 bases, with 12 bases left between them. In DNA, the CDR3 is TGCAGCGTTGAAGAAACGGGGGGCGGCTATGGCTACACCTTC. It is translated as CSVEETGGGYGYTF.

Notes on this clone: The junction departs from germline at one end; a sequencing error may be responsible. This specimen includes other DNA sequences encoding the same CDR3. For the CDR3, the DNA is TGTGCCAGTAGCTCGACTAGCGGGAGTTTGCAAAACTCCTACAATGAGCAGTTCTTC. This codes for CASSSTSGSLQNSYNEQFF. The chain employs TRBV7-4 and TRBJ2-1; TRBD2 agrees at 12 bases. The CDR3 loop spans 19 amino acids. Germline V CDR1 and CDR2: SGHVT, SQSDAQ.

This clone has just a few counts. The chain combines TRBV14 with TRBJ2-1; D unresolved. The V and J ends lost 4 bases and 11 bases respectively, with 12 bases between them. CDR1 is SGHDN and CDR2 is FVKESK in the germline V gene. This CDR3 is 12 amino acids long. CDR3 in DNA: TGTGCCAGCAGCCCCAAAGGCGTAAAGCAGTTCTTC. It is translated as CASSPKGVKQFF.

This chain uses TRBV20-1 with TRBJ2-3; no definite D call. This CDR3 has 11 residues. Germline assignment: CDR1 DFQATT and CDR2 SNEGSKA (reference sequence). The V end was cut by 6 bases, the J end by 4 bases, with 8 bases between. Written as DNA, the CDR3 is TGCAGTGCAACAAGGCCAGATACGCAGTATTTT. Translating it yields CSATRPDTQYF.

V and J are TRBV2 and TRBJ2-1, with D unresolved. This CDR3 comprises 14 residues. V lost 3 bases to trimming and J lost 5 bases, with 11 bases between them. The germline V gene has CDR1 SNHLY and CDR2 FYNNEI. The DNA for the CDR3 is TGTGCCAGCAGTGATCGCAGCCGCGACAATGAGCAGTTCTTC. Encoded protein: CASSDRSRDNEQFF.

The rearrangement uses TRBV15 and TRBJ2-7; D is undetermined. Germline V gene lookup returns CDR1 LNHNV and CDR2 YYDKDF (reference sequence). V lost 6 bases to trimming and J lost 0 bases, with 9 bases between them. The CDR3 runs 13 residues. The CDR3 spells CATSLDRSYEQYF. CDR3 coding DNA: TGTGCCACCAGTCTCGACCGCTCCTACGAGCAGTACTTC.

The rearrangement joins TRBV5-1 to TRBJ2-1, with 10 bases that match TRBD2. Unmatched junction bases numbered 10, after V lost 4 bases and J lost 6 bases. The CDR3 loop spans 16 amino acids. Germline CDR1 and CDR2: SGHRS and YFSETQ. CDR3 loop: CASSRTSGVTFNEQFF. In DNA form, the CDR3 reads TGCGCCAGCAGCCGCACTAGCGGGGTTACCTTCAATGAGCAGTTCTTC.

The chain carries TRBV29-1 and TRBJ2-3; D is possibly TRBD2 (6 bases). V was shortened by 6 bases and J by 0 bases, with 10 bases between the two germline ends. CDR3 length equals 13 residues. The germline gives CDR1 SQVTM, CDR2 ANQGSEA. The CDR3 bases are TGCAGCGTCCGACGGGGGAGCACAGATACGCAGTATTTT. Amino acids: CSVRRGSTDTQYF.